The 26 T cell receptor beta chains reported below all come from one sample, sequenced in a study of OX40 agonist ivuxolimab in advanced cancers. The assay was immunoSEQ multiplex PCR, and TCRdb's table has in-frame clones only and misses some. The table has 65,000 to 70,000 clones, roughly 73% seen once. The sample in question was CD4+ or CD8+ T cells sorted from blood, obtained in a trial of the OX40 agonist ivuxolimab. The receptors derive from an adult with an advanced solid tumor such as melanoma, head and neck, liver or kidney cancer.

V and J are TRBV2 and TRBJ1-1, with D possibly being TRBD1 (6 bases). CDR1 and CDR2 from the germline V gene are SNHLY and FYNNEI. Trimming removed 5 bases from V and 5 bases from J, with 12 bases in between. There are 13 residues in the CDR3. The CDR3: CASSPEQGTEAFF. CDR3 nucleotide sequence: TGTGCCAGCAGTCCCGAGCAGGGGACTGAAGCTTTCTTT.

As to this clone: An end of the junction does not agree with germline; a read error may underlie this. CDR3 in amino acids: CASSLTSNQPQHF. The CDR3 DNA reads as TGTGCTAGCAGCCTCACATCAAATCAGCCCCAGCATTTT. The rearrangement links TRBV7-7 to TRBJ1-5; D is ambiguous. The CDR3 runs 13 residues. Germline CDR1 and CDR2: SSHAT and FNYEAQ (reference sequence).

This clone appeared a few times. V usage is TRBV6-5 and J usage is TRBJ2-7, with D possibly being TRBD1 (6 bases). Deletions cut 6 bases from V and 9 bases from J, with 15 bases between. CDR1 MNHEY and CDR2 SVGAGI come from the germline V gene. There are 12 residues in the CDR3. The CDR3 DNA reads TGTGCCAGCAGAAAACAGGGACGCAGGCAGTACTTC. This encodes CASRKQGRRQYF.

In DNA form, the CDR3 reads TGCGCCAGCAGTGATAAGCAGGGGGCTACTGGAAACACCATATATTTT. Amino acid sequence: CASSDKQGATGNTIYF. The chain joins TRBV10-2 to TRBJ1-3; 8 positions agree with TRBD1. This CDR3 region has 16 residues. J was trimmed by 2 bases and V by 3 bases; bases with no gene match: 6. Per the germline V gene, CDR1 is WSHSY and CDR2 is SAAADI.

The chain uses TRBV28 and TRBJ1-2; D remains ambiguous. V was trimmed by 3 bases and J by 8 bases, leaving 10 bases between them. This CDR3 has 12 residues. From germline, CDR1 is MDHEN and CDR2 SYDVKM. The CDR3 protein is CASSLTGWGYTF. In DNA, the CDR3 is TGTGCCAGCAGTTTGACTGGCTGGGGCTACACCTTC.

J is TRBJ2-6 and V is TRBV9, with D possibly TRBD1 on 5 matching bases. The CDR3 runs to 17 residues. Germline CDR1 is SGDLS and CDR2 is YYNGEE. Trimming took 7 bases from V and 5 from J, leaving 22 bases between them. CDR3 protein: CASGARYKQSRANVLTF. In DNA, the CDR3 is TGTGCCAGCGGGGCTAGGTACAAACAAAGTCGGGCCAACGTCCTGACTTTC.

This clone appeared a single time. The rearrangement links TRBV19 to TRBJ2-4; weak D call: TRBD1 (5 bases). The V end lost 1 base, the J end lost 6 bases, and 16 bases lay between the germline ends. CDR1 is LNHDA and CDR2 is SQIVND in the germline V gene (reference sequence). The CDR3 sequence is 16 residues long. The CDR3 DNA follows: TGTGCCAGTAGTATAGTCTCAGGGTTGGTCGGAAACATTCAGTACTTC. It is translated as CASSIVSGLVGNIQYF.

The chain has TRBV7-2 and TRBJ1-5; D is perhaps TRBD1 (5 bases). Trimming took 5 bases from V and 5 from J, leaving 13 bases between them. CDR1 and CDR2 (germline): SGHTA, FQGNSA. The CDR3 spans 14 residues. CDR3 amino acids: CASSLGGTDQPQHF. CDR3 sequence (DNA): TGTGCCAGCAGCCTCGGGGGTACGGATCAGCCCCAGCATTTT.

This clone was observed once. The gene calls are TRBV30 and TRBJ1-4, with 7 positions matching TRBD1. From germline, CDR1 is GTSNPN and CDR2 SVGIG (reference sequence). This CDR3 contains 15 residues. Germline trimming cut 4 bases from V and 0 bases from J; bases unmatched to any gene: 5. In DNA form, the CDR3 reads TGTGCCTGGAACCACCAGGGGGCAACTAATGAAAAACTGTTTTTT. Its translation: CAWNHQGATNEKLFF.

This clone was detected a few times. V is TRBV18 and J is TRBJ2-6; the match to TRBD2 covers 7 bases. This CDR3 comprises 16 residues. Germline lookup yields CDR1 KGHSH and CDR2 LQKENI. The V segment lost 3 bases and the J segment 4 bases; nucleotides outside the gene matches: 6. The CDR3 DNA reads as TGTGCCAGCTCACCCCAGGGAGGGGACGGGGCCAACGTCCTGACTTTC. As protein: CASSPQGGDGANVLTF.

In DNA form, the CDR3 reads TGTGCCTGCCGGACTAGCGGCACAGATACGCAGTATTTT. It encodes CACRTSGTDTQYF. This chain joins TRBV21-1 and TRBJ2-3; the table's D call, TRBD2, was not checked against the DNA. TRBV21-1 is shown as a pseudogene. The CDR3 consists of 13 residues.

The genes are TRBV4-1 and TRBJ1-2; 7 bases map to TRBD1. This CDR3 region has 20 residues. J lost 6 bases, V lost 1 base, and 23 bases had no gene match. Per germline, CDR1 MGHRA and CDR2 YSYEKL. Written as DNA, the CDR3 is TGCGCCAGCAGCCAAGCCCGACAGGGCAGAGAGAGATATGGATTTGATGGCTACACCTTC. This encodes CASSQARQGRERYGFDGYTF.

A remark on this clone: Compared with germline, one end of the junction differs, possibly owing to a read error. The chain uses TRBV7-7 and TRBJ2-6; tentative D call: TRBD2 (6 bases). Germline assignment: CDR1 SSHAT and CDR2 FNYEAQ (reference sequence). This CDR3 spans 14 amino acids. CDR3 protein: CASSPEGRANVLTF. The CDR3 DNA follows: TGTGCTAGCAGCCCGGAGGGAAGGGCCAACGTCCTGACTTTC.

V usage is TRBV19 and J usage is TRBJ2-1; TRBD2 is a possible D gene (6 bases). This CDR3 comprises 16 residues. Germline-derived CDR1 and CDR2 are LNHDA and SQIVND (reference sequence). V gave up 5 bases and J gave up 3 bases, with 17 bases separating them. CDR3 residues: CASSPHSAGLYNEQFF. In DNA, the CDR3 is TGTGCCAGTAGTCCCCACTCCGCGGGACTCTACAATGAGCAGTTCTTC.

This clone was observed a handful of times. V is TRBV2 and J is TRBJ1-2; D is ambiguous. Germline V gives CDR1 SNHLY, CDR2 FYNNEI. Trimming removed 0 bases from V and 5 bases from J, with 10 bases in between. The CDR3 has 14 amino acids. The DNA for the CDR3 is TGTGCCAGCAGTGAAGCAGGGCGCCTATATGGCTACACCTTC. This encodes CASSEAGRLYGYTF.

The rearrangement joins TRBV7-8 to TRBJ1-1, with D perhaps matching TRBD1 (6 bases). This CDR3 comprises 14 residues. Germline V gives CDR1 SGHVS, CDR2 FQNEAQ. V shed 5 bases and J shed 4 bases, with 14 bases lying between them. CDR3 sequence (DNA): TGTGCCAGCAGCGTACAGGGAGAGCTCACTGAAGCTTTCTTT. Its translation is CASSVQGELTEAFF.

V is TRBV5-6 and J is TRBJ2-2; D gene uncertain. CDR3 size: 15 residues. Trimming stripped 1 base from V and 5 bases from J, with 12 bases between. Germline values: CDR1 SGHDT, CDR2 YYEEEE. CDR3 DNA: TGTGCCAGCAGCTTGTTTTTCGCTCGTACCGGGGAGCTGTTTTTT. It codes for CASSLFFARTGELFF. Using reference TRBV5-6 and TRBJ2-2 for the parts outside the CDR3, the full variable domain is DAGVTQSPTHLIKTRGQQVTLRCSPKSGHDTVSWYQQALGQGPQFIFQYYEEEERQRGNFPDRFSGHQFPNYSSELNVNALLLGDSALYLCASSLFFARTGELFFGEGSRLTVL.

This rearrangement joins TRBV30 to TRBJ2-1; perhaps D is TRBD1 or TRBD2 (6 bases each). Trimming took off 2 bases at V and 8 bases at J, with 16 bases between the two ends. This CDR3 spans 14 amino acids. Germline lookup yields CDR1 GTSNPN and CDR2 SVGIG (reference sequence). CDR3 in DNA: TGTGCCTGGAGTCCTCTGACGGGGGCGGATGAGCAGTTCTTC. This gives the protein CAWSPLTGADEQFF. Complete variable domain (other parts from reference TRBV30 and TRBJ2-1): SQTIHQWPATLVQPVGSPLSLECTVEGTSNPNLYWYRQAAGRGLQLLFYSVGIGQISSEVPQNLSASRPQDRQFILSSKKLLLSDSGFYLCAWSPLTGADEQFFGPGTRLTVL.

V and J are TRBV27 and TRBJ1-2; no firm D call. There are 14 residues in the CDR3. V was trimmed by 3 bases and J by 5 bases, leaving 13 bases between them. CDR1 and CDR2 (germline): MNHEY, SMNVEV (reference sequence). CDR3 amino acids: CASSFSGGAYGYTF. In DNA, the CDR3 is TGTGCCAGCAGTTTTAGTGGCGGAGCGTATGGCTACACCTTC.

This chain connects TRBV6-1 to TRBJ1-3, with TRBD1 matching 8 bases. The ends lost 6 bases at V and 1 base at J; junction bases unmatched: 5. The V gene's germline CDR1 is MNHNS and CDR2 SASEGT. The CDR3 totals 15 residues. CDR3 region: CASRRDRTSGNTIYF. The CDR3 DNA sequence: TGTGCCAGCAGGAGGGACAGGACATCTGGAAACACCATATATTTT.

This clone was seen more than once but under ten times. The CDR3 here is CASGPAGNQPQHF. The CDR3, as DNA: TGTGCCAGCGGTCCCGCAGGCAATCAGCCCCAGCATTTT. The rearrangement joins TRBV6-5 to TRBJ1-5; D not resolved. CDR1 and CDR2 (germline): MNHEY, SVGAGI. CDR3 length: 13 residues. Trimming took off 8 bases at V and 2 bases at J, with 10 bases between the two ends.

The sample holds a few counts of this clone. This chain uses TRBV2 with TRBJ1-2, with D hard to call. This CDR3 is 14 amino acids long. Germline CDR1 is SNHLY and CDR2 is FYNNEI. The V and J ends lost 4 bases and 4 bases respectively, with 13 bases between them. CDR3 nucleotides: TGTGCCAGCAGTGTCTCGGATACGAGCTATGGCTACACCTTC. Its translation is CASSVSDTSYGYTF.

The V call is TRBV7-9, the J call TRBJ2-1; 8 positions agree with TRBD1. V gave up 6 bases and J gave up 5 bases; unmatched junction bases: 9. CDR1 and CDR2 from the germline V gene are SEHNR and FQNEAQ (reference sequence). CDR3 length: 15 residues. The CDR3 loop reads CASRNRDRLHNEQFF. In nucleotides, the CDR3 is TGTGCCAGCAGGAATAGGGACAGGCTTCACAATGAGCAGTTCTTC.

This clone was counted once. This rearrangement joins TRBV28 to TRBJ2-7, with 7 bases lining up with TRBD1. V gave up 4 bases and J gave up 3 bases; unmatched junction bases: 3. The CDR3 contains 13 residues. Germline-derived CDR1 and CDR2 are MDHEN and SYDVKM. This CDR3 is CASSWDSGYEQYF. The DNA for the CDR3 is TGTGCCAGCAGTTGGGACAGCGGCTACGAGCAGTACTTC.

V usage is TRBV29-1 and J usage is TRBJ2-7, with 7 bases that match TRBD1. The J segment lost 3 bases and the V segment lost 3 bases, leaving 8 bases of the junction unmatched. Germline V CDR1 and CDR2: SQVTM, ANQGSEA. The CDR3 has 14 amino acids. CDR3 bases: TGCAGCGTTGATGCAGAGGGGGCCCTCTACGAGCAGTACTTC. Its translation: CSVDAEGALYEQYF.

The V gene is TRBV18, the J gene TRBJ1-1; 10 bases line up with TRBD1. V lost 2 bases to trimming and J lost 4 bases; unmatched junction nucleotides: 4. Germline-derived CDR1 and CDR2 are KGHSH and LQKENI. The CDR3 is 15 residues long. CDR3 sequence (DNA): TGTGCCAGCTCACCATCCGGGACAGGGGCCACTGAAGCTTTCTTT. Translating gives CASSPSGTGATEAFF.